Following are 29 T cell receptor beta chains from one sample sequenced in a study of OX40 agonist ivuxolimab in advanced cancers. Produced via immunoSEQ multiplex PCR; TCRdb's table is partial and in-frame only. Of about 62,000 clones in the sample, around nine tenths were seen once. The material was CD4+ or CD8+ T cells sorted from blood, obtained in a trial of the OX40 agonist ivuxolimab. The receptors were gathered from an adult with an advanced solid tumor such as melanoma, head and neck, liver or kidney cancer.

This chain uses TRBV6-5 with TRBJ1-1; D gene uncertain. Germline V gives CDR1 MNHEY, CDR2 SVGAGI. Trimming removed 2 bases from V and 0 bases from J, with 10 bases in between. The CDR3 consists of 15 residues. CDR3 nucleotides: TGTGCCAGCAGTTACAGGGAACGGGTGAACACTGAAGCTTTCTTT. This sequence encodes CASSYRERVNTEAFF.

This sequence joins TRBV28 and TRBJ1-4; D unclear. Germline CDR1 is MDHEN and CDR2 is SYDVKM. V was trimmed by 6 bases and J by 3 bases, leaving 11 bases between them. CDR3 length equals 14 residues. CDR3 DNA: TGTGCCAGCAGCACACAGTTGGCTAATGAAAAACTGTTTTTT. This translates into CASSTQLANEKLFF.

The rearrangement uses TRBV18 and TRBJ2-3, with D perhaps TRBD2 (6 bases). CDR3 length: 17 amino acids. From germline, CDR1 is KGHSH and CDR2 LQKENI. V lost 0 bases and J lost 1, with 14 bases in between. The CDR3 is CASSPPWGDPGTDTQYF. The CDR3 DNA is TGTGCCAGCTCACCACCGTGGGGGGATCCGGGCACAGATACGCAGTATTTT. Variable domain in full (rest from reference TRBV18 and TRBJ2-3): NAGVMQNPRHLVRRRGQEARLRCSPMKGHSHVYWYRQLPEEGLKFMVYLQKENIIDESGMPKERFSAEFPKEGPSILRIQQVVRGDSAAYFCASSPPWGDPGTDTQYFGPGTRLTVL.

The V and J genes are TRBV10-3 and TRBJ2-1, with D maybe TRBD2 (6 bases). The germline V gene has CDR1 ENHRY and CDR2 SYGVKD. V lost 0 bases, J lost 9 bases, and 12 bases lay in between. This CDR3 region has 14 residues. The CDR3, as DNA: TGTGCCATCAGTGAGTCGACGGGGACTTTTGAGCAGTTCTTC. Its protein product is CAISESTGTFEQFF.

The rearrangement uses TRBV4-1 and TRBJ1-1; D uncertain. The V end lost 2 bases, the J end lost 10 bases, and 14 bases lay between the germline ends. Germline V gives CDR1 MGHRA, CDR2 YSYEKL. The CDR3 contains 13 residues. The CDR3 region is CASSQPLRIGAFF. CDR3 bases: TGCGCCAGCAGCCAACCTCTCAGGATCGGAGCTTTCTTT.

The rearrangement links TRBV14 to TRBJ2-3; no definite D call. The germline gives CDR1 SGHDN, CDR2 FVKESK. V was cut by 1 base and J by 0 bases, with 8 bases left in between. The length of the CDR3 is 15 residues. This CDR3 is CASSQGGRSTDTQYF. The CDR3 region has the DNA TGTGCCAGCAGCCAAGGAGGCAGGAGCACAGATACGCAGTATTTT.

The rearrangement joins TRBV19 to TRBJ1-2; 9 bases fit TRBD1. The CDR3 covers 17 residues. V shed 0 bases, J shed 3 bases, and the junction held 8 bases outside the gene matches. CDR1 LNHDA and CDR2 SQIVND come from the germline V gene (reference sequence). Here the CDR3 DNA reads TGTGCCAGTAGTATAGACTACAGGACAGGGGAGGACTATGGCTACACCTTC. Its translation: CASSIDYRTGEDYGYTF.

The chain links TRBV6-1 to TRBJ2-1, with unresolved D. CDR1 is MNHNS and CDR2 is SASEGT in the germline V gene. This CDR3 is built from 12 residues. V lost 6 bases and J lost 5, with 8 bases in between. The CDR3 region is CASRSVDNEQFF. The DNA for the CDR3 is TGTGCCAGCAGAAGCGTCGACAATGAGCAGTTCTTC.

The chain recombines TRBV29-1 with TRBJ2-2; D ambiguous. Germline loops: CDR1 SQVTM, CDR2 ANQGSEA. The V end was cut by 1 base, the J end by 5 bases, with 5 bases between. The CDR3 has 12 amino acids. DNA for the CDR3: TGCAGCGTTGAAGGGGGAACCGGGGAGCTGTTTTTT. Translating it yields CSVEGGTGELFF.

The J gene is TRBJ2-5, the V gene TRBV5-1, with 11 positions matching TRBD2. This CDR3 region has 15 residues. Germline V lookup: CDR1 SGHRS, CDR2 YFSETQ. J was trimmed by 5 bases and V by 4 bases; bases with no gene match: 7. CDR3 coding DNA: TGCGCCAGCAGCGGACTAGCGGGCGCGGGGGAGACCCAGTACTTC. Translated, it gives CASSGLAGAGETQYF.

V gene TRBV7-6 combines with J gene TRBJ2-5; D gene ambiguous. Trimming took off 4 bases at V and 5 bases at J, with 8 bases between the two ends. The CDR3 contains 12 residues. The V gene's germline CDR1 is SGHVS and CDR2 FNYEAQ. CDR3 nucleotide sequence: TGTGCCAGCAGCTATTTTGGGGAGACCCAGTACTTC. Translation: CASSYFGETQYF.

The chain recombines TRBV6-6 with TRBJ2-1, with D possibly matching TRBD2 (5 bases). Trimming removed 2 bases at V and 7 bases at J, with 15 bases between. This CDR3 spans 15 amino acids. CDR1 MNHNY and CDR2 SVGAGI come from the germline V gene (reference sequence). In DNA, the CDR3 is TGTGCCAGCAGTTACCTTGAGGCCTCGGGGAATGAGCAGTTCTTC. It is translated as CASSYLEASGNEQFF.

The V and J genes are TRBV6-6 and TRBJ2-7; 7 bases are shared with TRBD1. This CDR3 contains 12 residues. Germline CDR1 MNHNY, CDR2 SVGAGI (reference sequence). Germline trimming cut 4 bases from V and 3 bases from J; bases unmatched to any gene: 0. As DNA, the CDR3 is TGTGCCAGCAGTTCAGGGGGCTACGAGCAGTACTTC. Translating it yields CASSSGGYEQYF.

The rearrangement uses TRBV9 and TRBJ2-2; 11 nucleotides match TRBD1. The CDR3 is made up of 15 amino acids. J was trimmed by 5 bases and V by 5 bases; bases with no gene match: 5. Germline CDR1 SGDLS, CDR2 YYNGEE. The CDR3 loop reads CASSPGQGETGELFF. The DNA for the CDR3 is TGTGCCAGCAGTCCGGGACAGGGGGAAACCGGGGAGCTGTTTTTT. The whole variable domain, filled in from reference TRBV9 and TRBJ2-2, reads DSGVTQTPKHLITATGQRVTLRCSPRSGDLSVYWYQQSLDQGLQFLIQYYNGEERAKGNILERFSAQQFPDLHSELNLSSLELGDSALYFCASSPGQGETGELFFGEGSRLTVL.

The chain recombines TRBV5-8 with TRBJ2-1; D uncertain. The CDR3 is made up of 14 amino acids. Trimming pared 6 bases from V and 2 bases from J, leaving 12 bases between. The germline V gene has CDR1 SGHTS and CDR2 YDEGEE. As DNA, the CDR3 is TGTGCCAGCATCCAGACTTCGCCCTACAATGAGCAGTTCTTC. Translating it yields CASIQTSPYNEQFF.

The rearrangement joins TRBV7-2 to TRBJ2-7; TRBD2 might be the D (5 bases). CDR3 size: 14 residues. Trimming shortened V by 5 bases and J by 2 bases, and 13 bases separated the two germline ends. CDR1 is SGHTA and CDR2 is FQGNSA in the germline V gene. CDR3 sequence (DNA): TGTGCCAGCAGCGCTCTAGCCACGACCTACGAGCAGTACTTC. Amino acids: CASSALATTYEQYF.

The CDR3 spells CASSLGSLISTDTQYF. The CDR3 region has the DNA TGCGCCAGCAGCTTGGGCAGCCTTATCTCCACAGATACGCAGTATTTT. The chain uses TRBV5-1 and TRBJ2-3, with D uncertain. The CDR3 sequence is 16 residues long. V was trimmed by 0 bases and J by 2 bases, leaving 13 bases between them. The germline V gene has CDR1 SGHRS and CDR2 YFSETQ.

The V call is TRBV5-1, the J call TRBJ1-1; 9 bases map to TRBD1. CDR1 is SGHRS and CDR2 is YFSETQ in the germline V gene. The V segment lost 4 bases and the J segment 1 base; nucleotides outside the gene matches: 8. The CDR3 is made up of 16 amino acids. The DNA for the CDR3 is TGCGCCAGCAGCCCGGGGCCGGGACAGGGGAACACTGAAGCTTTCTTT. Encoded protein: CASSPGPGQGNTEAFF.

The rearrangement uses TRBV5-6 and TRBJ2-1, with D possibly being TRBD1 (6 bases). Deletions cut 4 bases from V and 0 bases from J, with 23 bases between. CDR3 length equals 19 residues. Germline loops: CDR1 SGHDT, CDR2 YYEEEE. The CDR3 here is CASSLQGPGLGRSYNEQFF. CDR3 in DNA: TGTGCCAGCAGCCTACAGGGCCCCGGGTTGGGCCGCTCCTACAATGAGCAGTTCTTC.

V gene TRBV6-5 combines with J gene TRBJ2-7, with 7 bases matching TRBD1. The CDR3 has 15 residues. Germline CDR1 reads MNHEY; CDR2 reads SVGAGI. The trim removed 0 bases at V and 1 base at J, leaving 3 bases unmatched. The CDR3 sequence is CASSYSQQGSYEQYF. The CDR3, as DNA: TGTGCCAGCAGTTACTCGCAACAGGGGTCCTACGAGCAGTACTTC.

This chain links TRBV4-1 with TRBJ1-1; 9 nucleotides line up with TRBD1. The germline gives CDR1 MGHRA, CDR2 YSYEKL. Trimming removed 4 bases from V and 4 bases from J; junction bases left unmatched: 7. The CDR3 contains 15 residues. The chain's CDR3 is CASSRQGGLSTEAFF. The CDR3 coding sequence is TGCGCCAGCAGCCGACAGGGGGGCCTCTCCACTGAAGCTTTCTTT.

V usage is TRBV7-9 and J usage is TRBJ1-2; D is unresolved. Germline CDR1 is SEHNR and CDR2 is FQNEAQ (reference sequence). V dropped 8 bases and J dropped 7 bases, with 17 bases sitting between them. This CDR3 spans 13 amino acids. CDR3 coding DNA: TGTGCCAGCCAAGGGCCAGCCACGGGTGGCTACACCTTC. Protein sequence: CASQGPATGGYTF.

This chain joins TRBV6-1 and TRBJ1-5; D gene ambiguous. The germline V and J ends were trimmed by 0 bases and 0 bases, with 9 bases remaining between them. The CDR3 runs to 16 residues. Germline lookup yields CDR1 MNHNS and CDR2 SASEGT. CDR3 sequence (DNA): TGTGCCAGCAGTGAAGCGGCAACTTATAGCAATCAGCCCCAGCATTTT. Translating it yields CASSEAATYSNQPQHF.

J is TRBJ1-1 and V is TRBV6-5; D gene ambiguous. Trimming left V 0 bases short and J 1 base short, with 6 bases between. CDR1 is MNHEY, CDR2 SVGAGI, per germline. The CDR3 runs 14 residues. The CDR3 is CASSYSSRNTEAFF. In DNA, the CDR3 is TGTGCCAGCAGTTACTCGTCCAGGAACACTGAAGCTTTCTTT.

The V gene is TRBV15, the J gene TRBJ2-7, with 9 positions matching TRBD1. This CDR3 contains 15 residues. Germline V gives CDR1 LNHNV, CDR2 YYDKDF (reference sequence). Trimming at V came to 6 bases and at J to 4 bases, leaving 10 bases not matched to a gene. The CDR3 nucleotides read TGTGCCACCAGTCTACCGGGACAGGGAGGATACGAGCAGTACTTC. It specifies CATSLPGQGGYEQYF.

The V call is TRBV5-1, the J call TRBJ2-1; no clear D gene. The ends were cut back, 0 bases at V and 3 bases at J, with 10 bases in the middle. The CDR3 loop spans 15 amino acids. Germline V CDR1 and CDR2: SGHRS, YFSETQ. CDR3 in DNA: TGCGCCAGCAGCTTGGGCTCGGTCGACTACAATGAGCAGTTCTTC. Amino acid sequence: CASSLGSVDYNEQFF.

A few counts support this clone. The chain carries TRBV5-1 and TRBJ1-2; 8 bases fit TRBD1. Germline V gene lookup returns CDR1 SGHRS and CDR2 YFSETQ. The CDR3 consists of 16 residues. The V and J ends lost 3 bases and 2 bases, in that order; junction bases with no gene match: 9. In DNA, the CDR3 is TGCGCCAGCAGCTCCGGCACGGACAGGGCCAACTATGGCTACACCTTC. Translation gives CASSSGTDRANYGYTF.

The rearrangement joins TRBV2 to TRBJ1-3; possible D gene TRBD1, 5 bases. Trimming shortened V by 6 bases and J by 9 bases, and 9 bases separated the two germline ends. CDR3 length equals 11 residues. CDR1 is SNHLY, CDR2 FYNNEI, per germline. The CDR3 nucleotides are TGTGCCAGCAGAGGGGAATCCACCATATATTTT. This translates into CASRGESTIYF.

The sample holds a few counts of this clone. J is TRBJ1-1 and V is TRBV29-1, with TRBD1 identical over 10 bases. Trimming removed 4 bases from V and 4 bases from J; junction bases left unmatched: 3. CDR1 and CDR2 from the germline V gene are SQVTM and ANQGSEA. The CDR3 has 13 amino acids. Written as DNA, the CDR3 is TGCAGCGTTGCCGGGACAGGGGCCACTGAAGCTTTCTTT. Its protein is CSVAGTGATEAFF.